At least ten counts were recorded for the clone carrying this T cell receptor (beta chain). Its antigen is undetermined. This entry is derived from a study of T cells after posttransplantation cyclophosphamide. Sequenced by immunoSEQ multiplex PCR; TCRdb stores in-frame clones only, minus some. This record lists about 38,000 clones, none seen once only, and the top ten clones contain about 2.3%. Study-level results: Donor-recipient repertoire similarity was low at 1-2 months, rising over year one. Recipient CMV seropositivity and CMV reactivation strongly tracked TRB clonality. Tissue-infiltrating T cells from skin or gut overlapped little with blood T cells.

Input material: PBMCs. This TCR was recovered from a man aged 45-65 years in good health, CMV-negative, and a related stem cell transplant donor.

In DNA, the CDR3 is TGTGCCAGCAGTAGTCGAGGGGGGGGCCTAGATGAGCAGTTCTTC. Its translation is CASSSRGGGLDEQFF. The V and J genes are TRBV6-5 and TRBJ2-1; perhaps TRBD2 as D (7 bases). CDR1 is MNHEY and CDR2 is SVGAGI in the germline V gene. CDR3 length: 15 amino acids. With 5 bases removed from V and 8 bases from J, the gap between germline ends came to 19 bases.